The 5 T cell receptor beta chains below all came from one sample that was sequenced in a study of blood T cell repertoires in COVID-19. TCRdb's copy holds only in-frame clones and misses some; the assay was immunoSEQ multiplex PCR. The sample yields about 50,000 clones, around 83% seen once. The specimen was peripheral blood. These receptors were obtained from a man older than 75 with active COVID-19.

The DNA for the CDR3 is TGTGCCAGCAGCTTAGCCGGACTAGCGGGAGAAGGTCCTTCCTCGGGCAATGAGCAGTTCTTC. Residues: CASSLAGLAGEGPSSGNEQFF. The chain is built from TRBV7-6 and TRBJ2-1; TRBD2 agrees at 13 bases. V lost 0 bases to trimming and J lost 6 bases; unmatched junction nucleotides: 17. Germline CDR1 and CDR2: SGHVS and FNYEAQ. This CDR3 region has 21 residues.

The J gene is TRBJ2-7, the V gene TRBV7-2; 8 bases map to TRBD2. J was trimmed by 0 bases and V by 2 bases; bases with no gene match: 6. Germline CDR1 reads SGHTA; CDR2 reads FQGNSA. There are 16 residues in the CDR3. CDR3 sequence: CASSLSASGFSYEQYF. The CDR3 DNA is TGTGCCAGCAGCTTATCTGCTAGCGGGTTCTCCTACGAGCAGTACTTC.

This clone was picked up a small number of times. V usage is TRBV18 and J usage is TRBJ1-5; 8 bases agree with TRBD1. Trimming at V came to 2 bases and at J to 3 bases, leaving 3 bases not matched to a gene. This CDR3 comprises 15 residues. The germline gives CDR1 KGHSH, CDR2 LQKENI. The CDR3 region is CASSPGQGFNQPQHF. CDR3 coding DNA: TGTGCCAGCTCACCAGGACAGGGCTTCAATCAGCCCCAGCATTTT.

In nucleotides, the CDR3 is TGCGCCAGCAGCTTGGCCGGTGCCCAAGCCCGGGCAGATACGCAGTATTTT. Translating it yields CASSLAGAQARADTQYF. V gene TRBV5-1 combines with J gene TRBJ2-3, with D uncertain. From germline, CDR1 is SGHRS and CDR2 YFSETQ. The germline V and J ends were trimmed by 0 bases and 4 bases, with 18 bases remaining between them. The CDR3 length is 17 residues. The variable domain in full, completed from reference TRBV5-1 and TRBJ2-3, reads KAGVTQTPRYLIKTRGQQVTLSCSPISGHRSVSWYQQTPGQGLQFLFEYFSETQRNKGNFPGRFSGRQFSNSRSEMNVSTLELGDSALYLCASSLAGAQARADTQYFGPGTRLTVL.

This chain's CDR3 is CAVLGLDYEQYF. CDR3 DNA sequence: TGTGCTGTTTTGGGGCTGGACTACGAGCAGTACTTC. J is TRBJ2-7 and V is TRBV6-5, with D perhaps TRBD1 (5 bases). This CDR3 has 12 amino acids. The V gene's germline CDR1 is MNHEY and CDR2 SVGAGI.